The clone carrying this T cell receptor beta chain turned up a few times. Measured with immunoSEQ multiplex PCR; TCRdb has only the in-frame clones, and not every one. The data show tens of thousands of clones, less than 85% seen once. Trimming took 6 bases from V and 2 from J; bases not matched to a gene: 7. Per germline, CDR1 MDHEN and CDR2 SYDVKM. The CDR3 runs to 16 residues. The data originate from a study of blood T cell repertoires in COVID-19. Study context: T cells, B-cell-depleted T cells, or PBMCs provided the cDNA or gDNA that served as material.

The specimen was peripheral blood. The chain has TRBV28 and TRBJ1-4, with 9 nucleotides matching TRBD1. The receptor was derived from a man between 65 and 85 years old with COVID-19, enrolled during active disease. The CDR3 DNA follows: TGTGCCAGCAGCCGGGACAGGGTGATGACTAATGAAAAACTGTTTTTT. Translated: CASSRDRVMTNEKLFF. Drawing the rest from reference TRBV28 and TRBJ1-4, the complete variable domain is DVKVTQSSRYLVKRTGEKVFLECVQDMDHENMFWYRQDPGLGLRLIYFSYDVKMKEKGDIPEGYSVSREKKERFSLILESASTNQTSMYLCASSRDRVMTNEKLFFGSGTQLSVL.